The 28 T cell receptor beta chains in this list originate from one sample, sequenced in a study of response to subunit inactivated influenza vaccine. TCRdb used MiXCR to reprocess the RT-PCR reads, holding one entry per CDR3 protein. Here the sample spans around 530,000 distinct CDR3 sequences, approximately 10% being singletons. Sequences were derived from PBMCs from blood, sampled on the day of vaccination. The receptors come from a man aged 50 to 59 who received an inactivated influenza vaccine.

The rearrangement links TRBV5-6 to TRBJ1-2; the match to TRBD1 covers 10 bases. Per germline, CDR1 SGHDT and CDR2 YYEEEE. This CDR3 contains 15 residues. V dropped 0 bases and J dropped 5; count of bases not matched to a gene: 4. The CDR3 sequence: CASSLGQGAWYGYTF. The CDR3 bases are TGTGCCAGCAGCTTGGGACAGGGGGCTTGGTATGGCTACACCTTC.

This clonotype was seen only a few times. The chain recombines TRBV5-1 with TRBJ2-3, with D tentatively TRBD2 (6 bases). The V end was cut by 3 bases, the J end by 0 bases, with 14 bases between. The CDR3 is made up of 16 amino acids. CDR1 and CDR2 from the germline V gene are SGHRS and YFSETQ. CDR3 residues: CASSWRGSASTDTQYF. The CDR3 nucleotides are TGCGCCAGCAGCTGGAGGGGCTCGGCTAGCACAGATACGCAGTATTTT.

V and J are TRBV4-2 and TRBJ2-5, with 7 bases aligning to TRBD2. V shed 6 bases, J shed 5 bases, and the junction held 15 bases outside the gene matches. The CDR3 extends over 16 amino acids. Germline V CDR1 and CDR2: LGHNA, YNFKEQ. The CDR3 nucleotides read TGTGCCAGCAGTCAAATGGGAGGGAGTGATGTGGAGACCCAGTACTTC. As protein: CASSQMGGSDVETQYF.

In regard to this clonotype: A much larger clone differs from this one at a single base, so this may be a read error. Here the CDR3 omits its conserved ending phenylalanine or tryptophan, so a read error is the likely source. The J gene is TRBJ2-3, the V gene TRBV7-9; 8 nucleotides align to TRBD2. J was trimmed by 4 bases and V by 3 bases; bases with no gene match: 12. The germline CDR1 and CDR2 sequences are SEHNR and FQNEAQ (reference sequence). The CDR3 contains 17 residues. CDR3 residues: CASSFPSGERGSDTQYY. As DNA, the CDR3 is TGTGCCAGCAGCTTCCCCTCGGGTGAGCGGGGGTCAGATACGCAGTATTAT.

The chain recombines TRBV7-3 with TRBJ2-1; TRBD1 matches at 7 bases. The germline CDR1 and CDR2 sequences are SGHTA and FQGTGA. The junction had 5 bases not matched to a gene; V was cut back by 5 bases and J by 7 bases. CDR3 length: 13 amino acids. CDR3 region: CASSHDRENEQFF. The CDR3 DNA reads as TGTGCCAGCAGCCACGACAGGGAGAATGAGCAGTTCTTC. Filled out from reference TRBV7-3 and TRBJ2-1, the complete variable domain reads GAGVSQTPSNKVTEKGKYVELRCDPISGHTALYWYRQSLGQGPEFLIYFQGTGAADDSGLPNDRFFAVRPEGSVSTLKIQRTERGDSAVYLCASSHDRENEQFFGPGTRLTVL.

The J gene is TRBJ2-7, the V gene TRBV7-2, with D tentatively TRBD1 or TRBD2 (5 bases each). Germline CDR1 and CDR2: SGHTA and FQGNSA. V lost 0 bases, J lost 2 bases, and 11 bases lay in between. The CDR3 length is 15 residues. This CDR3 is CASSLAKGSTYEQYF. As DNA, the CDR3 is TGTGCCAGCAGCTTAGCGAAGGGGAGTACCTACGAGCAGTACTTC. Based on the CDR3 plus reference TRBV7-2 and TRBJ2-7, the full variable domain is GAGVSQSPSNKVTEKGKDVELRCDPISGHTALYWYRQSLGQGLEFLIYFQGNSAPDKSGLPSDRFSAERTGGSVSTLTIQRTQQEDSAVYLCASSLAKGSTYEQYFGPGTRLTVT.

This chain joins TRBV4-1 and TRBJ2-4, with TRBD1 as a possible D gene (5 bases). Trimming took 3 bases from V and 2 from J, leaving 11 bases between them. CDR1 is MGHRA, CDR2 YSYEKL, per germline. The CDR3 is made up of 15 amino acids. The CDR3 loop reads CASSHSRETKNIQYF. CDR3 bases: TGCGCCAGCAGCCACTCCAGGGAAACCAAAAACATTCAGTACTTC.

Details on this clonotype: The junction departs from germline at one end; a sequencing error may be responsible. The chain combines TRBV15 with TRBJ2-7; D gene unclear. Per germline, CDR1 LNHNV and CDR2 YYDKDF (reference sequence). This CDR3 is built from 14 residues. CDR3 bases: TGTGCCACCAGCAGAGAAGGATTTAGTGAGAGGCAGCACTTC. This translates into CATSREGFSERQHF.

V is TRBV5-6 and J is TRBJ2-2, with 8 nucleotides matching TRBD1. This CDR3 is built from 14 residues. Germline CDR1 and CDR2: SGHDT and YYEEEE. Trimming at V came to 4 bases and at J to 6 bases, leaving 5 bases not matched to a gene. The DNA of the CDR3 is TGTGCCAGCAGCGGTACAGGGGGATCCGGGGAGCTGTTTTTT. The encoded protein is CASSGTGGSGELFF.

This clonotype has only a few counts. This rearrangement joins TRBV12-3 or TRBV12-4 to TRBJ2-3; no reliable D call. V shed 3 bases and J shed 1 base, with 11 bases lying between them. The CDR3 has 15 amino acids. Here the CDR3 DNA reads TGTGCCAGCAGTTTCCACCCTCTTGGCACAGATACGCAGTATTTT. This translates into CASSFHPLGTDTQYF.

The V and J genes are TRBV11-2 and TRBJ2-6, with a weak D call TRBD1 (6 bases). Germline V gene sequence: CDR1 SGHAT, CDR2 FQNNGV. This CDR3 comprises 19 residues. The V gene lost 1 base and the J gene lost 2 bases, with 18 bases spanning the gap. The CDR3 here is CASSLVSRPWTAGANVLTF. The DNA of the CDR3 is TGTGCCAGCAGCTTAGTATCGCGTCCCTGGACAGCTGGGGCCAACGTCCTGACTTTC.

This clonotype has only a few counts. J is TRBJ2-3 and V is TRBV20-1; 7 positions agree with TRBD1. The CDR3 has 14 amino acids. Germline CDR1 DFQATT, CDR2 SNEGSKA (reference sequence). J gave up 1 base and V 6 bases, and 7 bases lay outside the gene matches. Here the CDR3 reads CSARRQGGTDTQYF. The DNA of the CDR3 is TGCAGTGCAAGAAGACAGGGAGGCACAGATACGCAGTATTTT.

In this sample, this clonotype turned up a few times. The rearrangement joins TRBV12-3 or TRBV12-4 to TRBJ2-5; a weak D match, TRBD2 (6 bases). The CDR3 extends over 15 amino acids. V was clipped by 5 bases and J by 6 bases, with 19 bases between them. The CDR3 reads CASSLGPTGVQTQYF. In DNA, the CDR3 is TGTGCCAGCAGTCTGGGACCCACGGGAGTGCAGACCCAGTACTTC.

This clonotype has only a few counts. This chain connects TRBV14 to TRBJ2-2, with D unclear. V lost 0 bases, J lost 6 bases, and 11 bases lay in between. The CDR3 loop spans 15 amino acids. Germline-derived CDR1 and CDR2 are SGHDN and FVKESK. The DNA of the CDR3 is TGTGCCAGCAGCCAAGATCTAAGGGATTCCGGGGAGCTGTTTTTT. Its translation: CASSQDLRDSGELFF. The variable domain in full, with the rest retrieved from reference TRBV14 and TRBJ2-2, is EAGVTQFPSHSVIEKGQTVTLRCDPISGHDNLYWYRRVMGKEIKFLLHFVKESKQDESGMPNNRFLAERTGGTYSTLKVQPAELEDSGVYFCASSQDLRDSGELFFGEGSRLTVL.

This clonotype was observed a few times. The gene calls are TRBV20-1 and TRBJ2-7; TRBD2 aligns across 13 bases. In germline, CDR1 is DFQATT, CDR2 SNEGSKA (reference sequence). The CDR3 has 15 residues. Germline trimming cut 6 bases from V and 2 bases from J; bases unmatched to any gene: 7. The DNA for the CDR3 is TGCAGTGCCGCCGGACTAGCGGGGGCACCCTACGAGCAGTACTTC. It translates to CSAAGLAGAPYEQYF.

In its sample, this clonotype was seen a few times. V is TRBV29-1 and J is TRBJ2-7, with D possibly matching TRBD1 (6 bases). The CDR3 length is 15 residues. V lost 6 bases, J lost 4 bases, and 22 bases lay in between. CDR1 SQVTM and CDR2 ANQGSEA come from the germline V gene. CDR3 sequence (DNA): TGCAGCGTATTCCCTCGGGACACGGACCATTACGAGCAGTACTTC. Translation: CSVFPRDTDHYEQYF.

This clonotype came up many times. The gene calls are TRBV9 and TRBJ1-3; possible D gene TRBD1, 6 bases. Germline CDR1 and CDR2: SGDLS and YYNGEE. V was clipped by 0 bases and J by 0 bases, with 10 bases between them. The CDR3 totals 16 residues. The CDR3 nucleotides are TGTGCCAGCAGCGTAGAAACAGGGAGCTCTGGAAACACCATATATTTT. This translates into CASSVETGSSGNTIYF.

This chain connects TRBV19 to TRBJ2-1; the D is unclear. Trimming pared 8 bases from V and 5 bases from J, leaving 16 bases between. CDR1 is LNHDA, CDR2 SQIVND, per germline (reference sequence). This CDR3 region has 14 residues. CDR3 sequence (DNA): TGTGCCAGTTCTCGGACCCCCTCGAACAATGAGCAGTTCTTC. Its translation is CASSRTPSNNEQFF.

A note on this clonotype: It may be a read error: a sequence one base away is much more abundant. CDR3 protein: CSDSGTSKEYF. As DNA, the CDR3 is TGCAGTGATAGCGGTACTAGTAAGGAGTATTTT. The J gene is TRBJ2-3, the V gene TRBV20-1, with D tentatively TRBD2 (6 bases). The germline gives CDR1 DFQATT, CDR2 SNEGSKA (reference sequence). CDR3 size: 11 residues. V lost 7 bases to trimming and J lost 13 bases, with 18 bases between them.

This clonotype was seen a few times. The chain carries TRBV12-3 or TRBV12-4 and TRBJ2-7, with 11 positions matching TRBD1. This CDR3 contains 15 residues. J lost 6 bases, V lost 5 bases, and 9 bases had no gene match. In DNA, the CDR3 is TGTGCCAGCAGTCCGACCCACGGGACAGGGGGCGAGCAGTACTTC. This gives the protein CASSPTHGTGGEQYF.

This clonotype was seen a handful of times. The rearrangement uses TRBV10-3 and TRBJ2-1; 13 bases fit TRBD2. Germline CDR1 reads ENHRY; CDR2 reads SYGVKD. J gave up 7 bases and V 5 bases, and 5 bases lay outside the gene matches. The CDR3 length is 15 residues. The CDR3 bases are TGTGCCATCAGTTCACTAGCGGGAGGGCCTAATGAGCAGTTCTTC. It codes for CAISSLAGGPNEQFF.

This clonotype was counted only a few times. This chain links TRBV10-2 with TRBJ1-5; no clear D gene. CDR1 and CDR2 (germline): WSHSY, SAAADI. With 2 bases removed from V and 0 bases from J, the gap between germline ends came to 2 bases. This CDR3 has 13 residues. CDR3 in amino acids: CASSEASNQPQHF. The CDR3 nucleotides are TGCGCCAGCAGTGAGGCTAGCAATCAGCCCCAGCATTTT.

This clonotype was seen a few times. The chain joins TRBV12-3 or TRBV12-4 to TRBJ2-7, with 8 bases matching TRBD1. After removal of 3 bases from V and 1 base from J, the junction contained 8 bases not matched to a gene. The CDR3 runs 16 residues. The CDR3 is CASSFFPGQGSYEQYF. For the CDR3, the DNA is TGTGCCAGCAGTTTTTTTCCCGGACAGGGATCCTACGAGCAGTACTTC.

CDR3 loop: CASNSTSRLWGIQETQYF. In DNA, the CDR3 is TGCGCCAGCAACTCGACCAGCCGACTGTGGGGTATCCAAGAGACCCAGTACTTC. V and J are TRBV10-1 and TRBJ2-5; D is unclear. The germline gives CDR1 WNHNN, CDR2 SYGVQD (reference sequence). Trimming left V 7 bases short and J 1 base short, with 25 bases between. The CDR3 consists of 18 residues.

Concerning this clonotype: A much larger clone lies one base from this, so it may be a read error. V usage is TRBV7-8 and J usage is TRBJ2-5; 11 positions match TRBD2. There are 16 residues in the CDR3. With V trimmed by 1 base and J by 4 bases, 5 bases remained unmatched. The germline V gene has CDR1 SGHVS and CDR2 FQNEAQ. This CDR3 is CASSLELAGVGETQYF. In DNA form, the CDR3 reads TGTGCCAGCAGCTTAGAACTAGCGGGAGTCGGAGAGACCCAGTACTTC.

This chain uses TRBV7-2 with TRBJ2-1, with 9 bases identical to TRBD1. CDR3 length: 15 residues. CDR1 SGHTA and CDR2 FQGNSA come from the germline V gene. V dropped 2 bases and J dropped 9; count of bases not matched to a gene: 8. CDR3 sequence: CASSLSMTGGVEQFF. CDR3 nucleotide sequence: TGTGCCAGCAGCTTATCAATGACAGGGGGGGTTGAGCAGTTCTTC.

This clonotype was detected only a few times. The CDR3 DNA sequence: TGTGCCAGCAGCTTGAGACCCCAAATCTCAGAGTACAGAACGTCCTACGAGCAGTACTTC. Its translation: CASSLRPQISEYRTSYEQYF. This sequence joins TRBV5-4 and TRBJ2-7; D is uncertain. This CDR3 region has 20 residues. Between the trimmed V and J ends, which lost 1 base and 1 base, there was a span of 27 bases. Germline V lookup: CDR1 SGHNT, CDR2 YYREEE (reference sequence).

The chain is built from TRBV15 and TRBJ2-2; 9 positions match TRBD2. Trimming at V came to 5 bases and at J to 3 bases, leaving 10 bases not matched to a gene. Looked up from germline, CDR1 is LNHNV and CDR2 is YYDKDF (reference sequence). The CDR3 has 17 residues. CDR3 protein: CATSPRWLAGYTGELFF. DNA for the CDR3: TGTGCCACCAGCCCGAGGTGGCTAGCGGGGTACACCGGGGAGCTGTTTTTT.